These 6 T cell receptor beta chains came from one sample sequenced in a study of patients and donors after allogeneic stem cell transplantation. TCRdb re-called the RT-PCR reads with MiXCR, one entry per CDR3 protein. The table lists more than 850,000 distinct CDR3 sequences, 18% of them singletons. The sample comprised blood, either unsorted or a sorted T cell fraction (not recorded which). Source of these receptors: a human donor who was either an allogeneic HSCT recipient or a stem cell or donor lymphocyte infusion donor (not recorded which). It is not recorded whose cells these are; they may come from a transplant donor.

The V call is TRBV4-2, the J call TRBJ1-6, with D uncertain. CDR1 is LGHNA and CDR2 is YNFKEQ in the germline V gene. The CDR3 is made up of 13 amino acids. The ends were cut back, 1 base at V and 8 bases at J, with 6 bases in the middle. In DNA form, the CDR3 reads TGTGCCAGCAGCCAAGTTCGGGATTCACCCCTCCACTTT. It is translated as CASSQVRDSPLHF.

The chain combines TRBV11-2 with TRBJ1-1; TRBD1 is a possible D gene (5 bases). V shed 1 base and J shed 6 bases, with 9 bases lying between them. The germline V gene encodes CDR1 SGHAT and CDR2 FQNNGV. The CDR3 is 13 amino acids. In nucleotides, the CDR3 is TGTGCCAGCAGCTTAGGCGGGGGGTCTGAAGCTTTCTTT. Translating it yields CASSLGGGSEAFF.

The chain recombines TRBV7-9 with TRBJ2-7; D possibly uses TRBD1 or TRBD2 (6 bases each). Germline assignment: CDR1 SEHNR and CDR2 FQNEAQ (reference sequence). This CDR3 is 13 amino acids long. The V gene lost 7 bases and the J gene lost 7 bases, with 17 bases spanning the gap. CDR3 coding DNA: TGTGCCAGCACCATCCCGGGGGCTCTTGAGCAGTACTTC. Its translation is CASTIPGALEQYF. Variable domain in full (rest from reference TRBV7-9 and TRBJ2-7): DTGVSQNPRHKITKRGQNVTFRCDPISEHNRLYWYRQTLGQGPEFLTYFQNEAQLEKSRLLSDRFSAERPKGSFSTLEIQRTEQGDSAMYLCASTIPGALEQYFGPGTRLTVT.

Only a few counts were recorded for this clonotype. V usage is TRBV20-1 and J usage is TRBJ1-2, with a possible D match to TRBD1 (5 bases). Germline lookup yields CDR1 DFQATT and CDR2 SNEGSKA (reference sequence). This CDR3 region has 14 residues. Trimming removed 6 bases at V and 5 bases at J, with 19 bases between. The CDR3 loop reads CSARTRQGHYGYTF. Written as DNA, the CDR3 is TGCAGTGCCCGGACCCGGCAGGGCCATTATGGCTACACCTTC.

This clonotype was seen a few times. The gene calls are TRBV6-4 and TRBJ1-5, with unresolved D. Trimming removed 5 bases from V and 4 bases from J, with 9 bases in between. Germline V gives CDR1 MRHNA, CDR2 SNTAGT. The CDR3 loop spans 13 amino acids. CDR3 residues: CASSPSLNQPQHF. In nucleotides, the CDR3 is TGTGCCAGCAGTCCGTCGCTTAATCAGCCCCAGCATTTT.

In DNA, the CDR3 is TGTGCCAGCAGTTCGACCGGGACTAGCGGGAGTTTTGAGCAGTTCTTC. It is translated as CASSSTGTSGSFEQFF. The V gene is TRBV27, the J gene TRBJ2-1; TRBD2 matches 14 bases. CDR3 size: 16 residues. CDR1 MNHEY and CDR2 SMNVEV come from the germline V gene (reference sequence). With V trimmed by 4 bases and J by 9 bases, 8 bases remained unmatched.